This T cell receptor beta chain derives from a study of T-cell reconstitution after alpha-beta-depleted transplantation in children. Study conclusions and caveats: Diversity and T-cell counts at one year after transplant derived mostly from new T cells.

Remarks on this clonotype: Its antigen is currently unknown. A read error may explain this, as a much larger clone is one base away.

This CDR3 is 17 amino acids long. CDR1 is SGHAT and CDR2 is FQNNGV in the germline V gene. For TCRbeta, the library was prepared with unique molecular identifiers. MiXCR, run by TCRdb on the PCR reads, gives a single entry per CDR3 protein. Found here are around 450,000 distinct CDR3 sequences, 10% of them singletons; the top ten hold just over 2%. The chain combines TRBV11-2 with TRBJ2-2; 11 nucleotides agree with TRBD2. Sequencing used PBMCs, obtained before TCRalphabeta/CD19-depleted stem cell transplant. The receptor comes from a child aged 2 to 10 with inherited bone marrow failure, due to receive a stem cell transplant. CDR3 coding DNA: TGTGCCAGCAGCTCTCCTGAGACTAGCGGGGAAGCCGGGGAGGTGTTTTTT. Encoded protein: CASSSPETSGEAGEVFF.